Shown below are 6 T cell receptor beta chains from a single sample sequenced in a study of beta chain features in type 1 diabetes. All of the isolated RNA was reverse transcribed, so expressed TCRB transcripts were sequenced. Produced via immunoSEQ multiplex PCR; TCRdb's table is partial and in-frame only. The data hold roughly 250,000 clones, with about 70% observed a single time. Sequencing was performed on naive CD4+ T cells from blood. These receptors were collected from a man aged 25 to 40 in good health.

Only a few counts were recorded for this clone. The CDR3 spells CSVDPGEDEQYF. The CDR3 region has the DNA TGCAGCGTTGACCCAGGGGAGGACGAGCAGTACTTC. The chain combines TRBV29-1 with TRBJ2-7; D possibly matches TRBD1 or TRBD2 (6 bases each). This CDR3 region has 12 residues. The V end lost 3 bases, the J end lost 5 bases, and 11 bases lay between the germline ends. Germline V gene lookup returns CDR1 SQVTM and CDR2 ANQGSEA.

A few counts support this clone. The chain employs TRBV7-9 and TRBJ2-3, with D perhaps TRBD1 or TRBD2 (7 bases each). Per the germline V gene, CDR1 is SEHNR and CDR2 is FQNEAQ (reference sequence). Trimming removed 4 bases from V and 3 bases from J, with 14 bases in between. The CDR3 sequence is 15 residues long. The CDR3 sequence is CASSSYRGGTDTQYF. CDR3 nucleotide sequence: TGTGCCAGCAGCTCCTACAGGGGAGGGACAGATACGCAGTATTTT.

This clone was picked up a small number of times. The V call is TRBV30, the J call TRBJ1-1; D not resolved. The germline gives CDR1 GTSNPN, CDR2 SVGIG (reference sequence). V gave up 4 bases and J gave up 3 bases, with 12 bases separating them. This CDR3 is built from 13 residues. The CDR3 loop reads CAWTRRGDTEAFF. The CDR3, as DNA: TGTGCCTGGACCCGCCGTGGGGACACTGAAGCTTTCTTT.

This chain links TRBV6-5 with TRBJ2-3; D remains ambiguous. The germline V gene has CDR1 MNHEY and CDR2 SVGAGI. V was clipped by 8 bases and J by 5 bases, with 14 bases between them. The CDR3 totals 13 residues. The DNA for the CDR3 is TGTGCCAGCGCGATAAATGTAGAAGATACGCAGTATTTT. Amino acids: CASAINVEDTQYF.

The J gene is TRBJ1-3, the V gene TRBV7-2; D is perhaps TRBD1 (5 bases). CDR1 SGHTA and CDR2 FQGNSA come from the germline V gene. The CDR3 has 15 amino acids. Trimming left V 5 bases short and J 3 bases short, with 14 bases between. In nucleotides, the CDR3 is TGTGCCAGCAGCCTGGGAGGGGCGCATGGAAACACCATATATTTT. It is translated as CASSLGGAHGNTIYF.

This sequence joins TRBV5-6 and TRBJ2-7; tentative D call: TRBD2 (5 bases). V shed 1 base and J shed 2 bases, with 10 bases lying between them. The CDR3 runs to 14 residues. The V gene's germline CDR1 is SGHDT and CDR2 YYEEEE. In DNA form, the CDR3 reads TGTGCCAGCAGCTTGTTCGGGGAAACCTACGAGCAGTACTTC. Protein sequence: CASSLFGETYEQYF.